Below are 13 T cell receptor beta chains sequenced from a single sample in a study of blood T cells in healthy people across ages. A second PCR of about 6 to 11 cycles used a sample-barcoded 5' primer and a J-beta primer mix. TCRdb passed the 5' RACE reads through MiXCR, listing each CDR3 protein once. The repertoire has about 800,000 distinct CDR3 sequences, around 25% of them found once; the top ten carry under 4%. These sequences were also reported in another study, on T cells of mothers and their children.

Sequencing input: blood. These receptors all come from a boy aged 5 to 17 in good health.

This clonotype has more than one count but fewer than ten. The chain is built from TRBV10-3 and TRBJ1-1; TRBD1 matches 9 bases. J lost 1 base, V lost 6 bases, and 9 bases had no gene match. This CDR3 has 16 amino acids. Germline values: CDR1 ENHRY, CDR2 SYGVKD. The CDR3 protein is CAIRPFGTGPNTEAFF. CDR3 DNA: TGTGCCATCAGACCCTTTGGGACAGGGCCGAACACTGAAGCTTTCTTT.

This clonotype showed up just a few times. This chain uses TRBV18 with TRBJ2-3, with D maybe TRBD1 (6 bases). V lost 2 bases and J lost 5, with 8 bases in between. CDR1 and CDR2 (germline): KGHSH, LQKENI. The CDR3 length is 13 residues. CDR3 DNA: TGTGCCAGCTCACCAGGACAGATAGATACGCAGTATTTT. This gives the protein CASSPGQIDTQYF.

This clonotype showed up just a few times. The rearrangement links TRBV20-1 to TRBJ2-5; 7 bases fit TRBD1. Germline loops: CDR1 DFQATT, CDR2 SNEGSKA (reference sequence). Trimming took 3 bases from V and 7 from J; bases not matched to a gene: 17. This CDR3 has 16 residues. The CDR3 spells CSASFRDRVNFGTQYF. In DNA, the CDR3 is TGCAGTGCTAGCTTCCGGGACAGAGTAAATTTTGGGACCCAGTACTTC.

The chain recombines TRBV7-9 with TRBJ1-6; maybe TRBD1 (5 bases). Germline values: CDR1 SEHNR, CDR2 FQNEAQ (reference sequence). This CDR3 contains 15 residues. V lost 1 base and J 7 bases, leaving 11 bases between the germline ends. CDR3 region: CASSLEGTINSPLHF. The CDR3, as DNA: TGTGCCAGCAGCTTAGAGGGGACCATCAATTCACCCCTCCACTTT.

This clonotype appeared many times. This chain uses TRBV25-1 with TRBJ2-7; 7 nucleotides agree with TRBD1. Germline V gives CDR1 MGHDK, CDR2 SYGVNS. V shed 2 bases, J shed 3 bases, and the junction held 7 bases outside the gene matches. The CDR3 contains 15 residues. The CDR3 loop is CASSERTGENYEQYF. The CDR3 DNA reads as TGTGCCAGCAGTGAACGGACAGGTGAAAACTACGAGCAGTACTTC.

This clonotype showed up just a few times. A read error may produce the germline difference seen at one junction end. The chain links TRBV7-2 to TRBJ2-7; D ambiguous. Germline V gene sequence: CDR1 SGHTA, CDR2 FQGNSA. The CDR3 contains 14 residues. The CDR3 loop is CASSLAPSAYEQYF. The CDR3 nucleotides are TGTGCCAGTAGCTTAGCTCCCAGTGCCTACGAGCAGTACTTC.

DNA for the CDR3: TGTGCCAGCAGCCTTGGATACATAGCTAATTCACCCCTCCACTTT. Translated, it gives CASSLGYIANSPLHF. This chain connects TRBV7-9 to TRBJ1-6, with no clear D. The V gene's germline CDR1 is SEHNR and CDR2 FQNEAQ (reference sequence). The V and J ends lost 5 bases and 6 bases respectively, with 14 bases between them. The CDR3 has 15 residues.

This clonotype was seen a handful of times. The chain joins TRBV18 to TRBJ1-6, with 8 bases matching TRBD1. The CDR3 extends over 15 amino acids. Looked up from germline, CDR1 is KGHSH and CDR2 is LQKENI. The V gene end was trimmed by 2 bases and the J gene end by 14 bases; junction bases not matched to a gene: 11. CDR3 sequence (DNA): TGTGCCAGCTCACCAACCGGGACAGGAGGTTTGTCCCTCCACTTT. This gives the protein CASSPTGTGGLSLHF.

The table lists this clonotype with a few counts. The rearrangement uses TRBV2 and TRBJ2-7, with D possibly being TRBD1 (7 bases). Germline V gives CDR1 SNHLY, CDR2 FYNNEI. Trimming took off 3 bases at V and 0 bases at J, with 12 bases between the two ends. This CDR3 contains 15 residues. CDR3 DNA sequence: TGTGCCAGCAGTGATAGCGGACAGGACTCCTACGAGCAGTACTTC. Protein product: CASSDSGQDSYEQYF.

The gene calls are TRBV5-5 and TRBJ2-5; D not resolved. Germline CDR1 and CDR2: SGHKS and YYEKEE (reference sequence). This CDR3 is built from 14 residues. The V and J ends lost 2 bases and 3 bases respectively, with 11 bases between them. The CDR3 bases are TGTGCCAGCAGCTTTATGGGCGGTGAAGAGACCCAGTACTTC. It specifies CASSFMGGEETQYF.

In its sample, this clonotype was seen a few times. V usage is TRBV20-1 and J usage is TRBJ2-5, with D unclear. Gene TRBJ2-1 matches the end of the DNA better, so the J call may be wrong. CDR3 size: 14 residues. Germline V gene sequence: CDR1 DFQATT, CDR2 SNEGSKA (reference sequence). The CDR3 DNA follows: TGCAGTGCTAGTTTTATAGTACGTTACAATGAGCAGTTCTTC. This sequence encodes CSASFIVRYNEQFF.

V gene TRBV7-2 combines with J gene TRBJ1-4; no firm D call. Looked up from germline, CDR1 is SGHTA and CDR2 is FQGNSA. Deletions cut 5 bases from V and 0 bases from J, with 13 bases between. CDR3 length: 16 residues. DNA of the CDR3: TGTGCCAGCAGCCCCGCCCTAACAACAACTAATGAAAAACTGTTTTTT. Translation: CASSPALTTTNEKLFF.

This clonotype showed up just a few times. The V gene is TRBV7-3, the J gene TRBJ2-7, with TRBD2 matching over 10 bases. J gave up 0 bases and V 6 bases, and 2 bases lay outside the gene matches. The CDR3 has 14 amino acids. CDR1 is SGHTA, CDR2 FQGTGA, per germline. CDR3 sequence (DNA): TGTGCCAGCAGGGCTAGCGGGAGCTCCTACGAGCAGTACTTC. This sequence encodes CASRASGSSYEQYF.